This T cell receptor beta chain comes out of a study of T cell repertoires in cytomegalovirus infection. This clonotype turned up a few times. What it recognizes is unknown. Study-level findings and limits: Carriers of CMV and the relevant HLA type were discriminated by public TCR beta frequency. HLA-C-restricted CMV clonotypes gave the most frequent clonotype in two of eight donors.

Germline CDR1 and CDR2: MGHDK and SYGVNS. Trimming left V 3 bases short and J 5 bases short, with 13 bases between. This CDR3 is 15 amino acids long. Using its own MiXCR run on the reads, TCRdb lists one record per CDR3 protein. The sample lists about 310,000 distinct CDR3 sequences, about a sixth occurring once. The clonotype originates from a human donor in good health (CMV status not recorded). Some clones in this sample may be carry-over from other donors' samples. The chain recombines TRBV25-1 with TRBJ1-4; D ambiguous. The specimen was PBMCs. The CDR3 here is CASSDSGGVNEKLFF. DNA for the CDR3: TGTGCCAGCAGTGATTCCGGCGGGGTCAATGAAAAACTGTTTTTT.